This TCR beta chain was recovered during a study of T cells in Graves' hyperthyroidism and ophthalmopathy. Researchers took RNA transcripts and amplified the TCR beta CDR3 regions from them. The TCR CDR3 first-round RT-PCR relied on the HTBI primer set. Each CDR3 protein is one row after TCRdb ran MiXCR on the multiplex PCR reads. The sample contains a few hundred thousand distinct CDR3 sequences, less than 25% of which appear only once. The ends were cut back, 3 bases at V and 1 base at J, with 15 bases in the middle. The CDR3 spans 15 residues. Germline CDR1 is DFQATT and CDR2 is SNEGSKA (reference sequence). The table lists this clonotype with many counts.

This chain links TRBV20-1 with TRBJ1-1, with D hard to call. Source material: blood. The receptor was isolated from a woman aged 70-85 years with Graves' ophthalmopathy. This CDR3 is CSASRIGRKNTEAFF. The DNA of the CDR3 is TGCAGTGCTAGCCGCATCGGACGTAAGAACACTGAAGCTTTCTTT.